This TCR beta chain originates from a study of identical twins. This clonotype occurred a few times. The CDR3 contains 13 residues. The ends lost 3 bases at V and 2 bases at J; junction bases unmatched: 3. The V gene's germline CDR1 is DFQATT and CDR2 SNEGSKA (reference sequence). MiXCR, run by TCRdb on the 5' RACE reads, gives a single entry per CDR3 protein. The sample includes roughly 1.6 million distinct CDR3 sequences, under 35% of them seen just once. The sequence was collected from a newborn girl in good health. What was sequenced was cord blood. J is TRBJ2-7 and V is TRBV20-1, with TRBD1 matching over 8 bases. CDR3 sequence (DNA): TGCAGTGCTAGCCCGGGACAGGCCTACGAGCAGTACTTC. Protein product: CSASPGQAYEQYF.